A single sample gave rise to the 24 T cell receptor beta chains below, sequenced in a study of blood T cell repertoires in COVID-19. Repertoires were generated with immunoSEQ multiplex PCR, while TCRdb's copy carries only in-frame clones and drops some. The table has about 270,000 clones, 81% seen once. Sequencing was carried out using peripheral blood. The receptors originated from a woman aged 60 to 75 with active or convalescent COVID-19.

The chain joins TRBV27 to TRBJ2-7; the D gene is possibly TRBD1 (6 bases). This CDR3 contains 17 residues. Trimming left V 6 bases short and J 0 bases short, with 21 bases between. The germline V gene has CDR1 MNHEY and CDR2 SMNVEV (reference sequence). DNA for the CDR3: TGTGCCAGCAGACCCCCATTCGGACAGACCGACTCCTACGAGCAGTACTTC. Translation gives CASRPPFGQTDSYEQYF.

The rearrangement links TRBV2 to TRBJ2-1; perhaps TRBD2 as D (6 bases). The CDR3 extends over 18 amino acids. CDR1 and CDR2 (germline): SNHLY, FYNNEI. V dropped 4 bases and J dropped 4 bases, with 23 bases sitting between them. CDR3 nucleotides: TGTGCCAGCAGTGGGGGGGTTTCCGGAGCCAGGTTATACAATGAGCAGTTCTTC. This sequence encodes CASSGGVSGARLYNEQFF.

The chain couples TRBV19 to TRBJ1-1, with D tentatively TRBD1 (6 bases). CDR3 length: 13 residues. Germline lookup yields CDR1 LNHDA and CDR2 SQIVND (reference sequence). The V and J ends lost 8 bases and 0 bases respectively, with 10 bases between them. The CDR3 sequence: CASGGRVNTEAFF. DNA for the CDR3: TGTGCCAGTGGGGGCAGGGTGAACACTGAAGCTTTCTTT.

The genes are TRBV6-2 or TRBV6-3 and TRBJ2-5; 7 nucleotides agree with TRBD1. CDR3 length: 16 residues. J lost 1 base, V lost 2 bases, and 7 bases had no gene match. Germline-derived CDR1 and CDR2 are MNHEY and SVGEGT. The CDR3 protein is CASSYRKGAVQETQYF. CDR3 bases: TGTGCCAGCAGTTACCGGAAGGGGGCAGTCCAAGAGACCCAGTACTTC.

This clone was recorded many times. This chain uses TRBV9 with TRBJ2-5; D unclear. Germline V gene sequence: CDR1 SGDLS, CDR2 YYNGEE. The V end lost 0 bases, the J end lost 5 bases, and 14 bases lay between the germline ends. The CDR3 is made up of 15 amino acids. The CDR3 loop reads CASSVGAPAPETQYF. The CDR3, as DNA: TGTGCCAGCAGCGTAGGGGCCCCTGCCCCGGAGACCCAGTACTTC.

The rearrangement links TRBV7-2 to TRBJ1-5; the match to TRBD1 covers 9 bases. CDR3 length: 14 residues. Looked up from germline, CDR1 is SGHTA and CDR2 is FQGNSA. V was pared by 5 bases and J by 11 bases, with 10 bases of the junction left unmatched. CDR3 in DNA: TGTGCCAGCAGCCCCCGGACAGGGGAGGGATCCCAGCATTTT. Encoded protein: CASSPRTGEGSQHF.

The rearrangement links TRBV14 to TRBJ2-1; D gene unclear. The CDR3 is made up of 15 amino acids. V gave up 0 bases and J gave up 3 bases, with 9 bases separating them. Germline V gene data show CDR1 as SGHDN and CDR2 as FVKESK. CDR3 DNA sequence: TGTGCCAGCAGCCAAGACCCAGAATACTACAATGAGCAGTTCTTC. Residues: CASSQDPEYYNEQFF.

This sequence joins TRBV4-1 and TRBJ2-1; 16 bases are a match to TRBD2. The junction had 12 bases not matched to a gene; V was cut back by 4 bases and J by 6 bases. The CDR3 has 19 residues. The germline CDR1 and CDR2 sequences are MGHRA and YSYEKL. CDR3 in amino acids: CASSLLGLAGGPRANEQFF. DNA for the CDR3: TGCGCCAGCAGCCTTTTGGGACTAGCGGGGGGGCCTCGGGCCAATGAGCAGTTCTTC.

This clone was picked up a small number of times. The gene calls are TRBV27 and TRBJ1-2; D not resolved. V gave up 8 bases and J gave up 4 bases, with 14 bases separating them. The germline gives CDR1 MNHEY, CDR2 SMNVEV (reference sequence). This CDR3 has 13 amino acids. CDR3 nucleotides: TGTGCCAGCCCCGGGCGGGAAAGCTATGGCTACACCTTC. Its translation: CASPGRESYGYTF.

V usage is TRBV7-8 and J usage is TRBJ2-1; D unresolved. CDR1 is SGHVS and CDR2 is FQNEAQ in the germline V gene. Trimming pared 5 bases from V and 10 bases from J, leaving 15 bases between. This CDR3 is 13 amino acids long. The CDR3 spells CASSPYSSGEQFF. CDR3 bases: TGTGCCAGCAGCCCCTACTCTAGTGGGGAGCAGTTCTTC.

The rearrangement uses TRBV6-5 and TRBJ2-5; D not resolved. This CDR3 spans 14 amino acids. Germline V lookup: CDR1 MNHEY, CDR2 SVGAGI. V was clipped by 4 bases and J by 2 bases, with 11 bases between them. DNA of the CDR3: TGTGCCAGCAGTTCACCCCGGGTTCAAGAGACCCAGTACTTC. Translated: CASSSPRVQETQYF.

The chain couples TRBV6-5 to TRBJ2-1; TRBD1 is a possible D gene (5 bases). Trimming shortened V by 0 bases and J by 16 bases, and 16 bases separated the two germline ends. Germline assignment: CDR1 MNHEY and CDR2 SVGAGI. The CDR3 is 13 amino acids. In DNA form, the CDR3 reads TGTGCCAGCAGTTACTCGAATTCAGGGATGGAATTCTTC. This codes for CASSYSNSGMEFF.

On this clone itself: One end of the junction varies from germline; a read error may be responsible. V gene TRBV7-9 combines with J gene TRBJ1-1; D gene unclear. This CDR3 comprises 16 residues. CDR1 and CDR2 (germline): SEHNR, FQNEAQ (reference sequence). CDR3 sequence: CASSAGFGPLNTEAFF. The CDR3 bases are TGTGCCAGCAGCGCAGGATTTGGGCCGCTGAATACTGAAGCTTTCTTT.

The rearrangement uses TRBV12-3 or TRBV12-4 and TRBJ1-1; D perhaps matches TRBD1 (6 bases). V lost 1 base to trimming and J lost 8 bases, with 11 bases between them. CDR3 size: 13 residues. The CDR3 is CASSLGYREEAFF. The CDR3, as DNA: TGTGCCAGCAGTTTAGGATACAGGGAGGAAGCTTTCTTT.

The chain recombines TRBV7-2 with TRBJ2-7; 9 positions match TRBD2. The V gene's germline CDR1 is SGHTA and CDR2 FQGNSA. V dropped 3 bases and J dropped 6; count of bases not matched to a gene: 6. The CDR3 totals 14 residues. In DNA, the CDR3 is TGTGCCAGCAGCTTCGGCGGGGGGGCGCCCGAGCAGTACTTC. Translated, it gives CASSFGGGAPEQYF. Filled out from reference TRBV7-2 and TRBJ2-7, the complete variable domain reads GAGVSQSPSNKVTEKGKDVELRCDPISGHTALYWYRQSLGQGLEFLIYFQGNSAPDKSGLPSDRFSAERTGGSVSTLTIQRTQQEDSAVYLCASSFGGGAPEQYFGPGTRLTVT.

The chain couples TRBV3-1 (or the pseudogene TRBV3-2) to TRBJ2-2; D remains unclear. V shed 3 bases and J shed 6 bases, with 14 bases lying between them. Germline CDR1 is LGHDT and CDR2 is YNNKEL (reference sequence). The CDR3 covers 15 residues. The CDR3 loop reads CASSQVLFTAGELFF. CDR3 coding DNA: TGTGCCAGCAGCCAGGTACTATTTACGGCCGGGGAGCTGTTTTTT.

V gene TRBV4-2 combines with J gene TRBJ2-7, with a possible D match to TRBD2 (5 bases). CDR3 length: 15 amino acids. Germline CDR1 and CDR2: LGHNA and YNFKEQ. V lost 2 bases, J lost 1 base, and 12 bases lay in between. CDR3 residues: CASSQSKRDSYEQYF. The CDR3 region has the DNA TGTGCCAGCAGCCAATCCAAGAGGGATTCCTACGAGCAGTACTTC.

This sequence joins TRBV7-3 and TRBJ2-3, with TRBD2 matching over 7 bases. This CDR3 has 15 amino acids. The germline V gene has CDR1 SGHTA and CDR2 FQGTGA. Trimming cost V 4 bases and J 4 bases; bases outside gene matches: 8. DNA for the CDR3: TGTGCCAGCAGCTCTAAGACTAGCCCCGCAGATACGCAGTATTTT. Translated: CASSSKTSPADTQYF. Using reference TRBV7-3 and TRBJ2-3 for the parts outside the CDR3, the full variable domain is GAGVSQTPSNKVTEKGKYVELRCDPISGHTALYWYRQSLGQGPEFLIYFQGTGAADDSGLPNDRFFAVRPEGSVSTLKIQRTERGDSAVYLCASSSKTSPADTQYFGPGTRLTVL.

V usage is TRBV29-1 and J usage is TRBJ2-7, with 10 bases identical to TRBD1. The germline CDR1 and CDR2 sequences are SQVTM and ANQGSEA. Trimming cost V 4 bases and J 6 bases; bases outside gene matches: 9. The CDR3 is made up of 14 amino acids. The CDR3 DNA reads TGCAGCGTTGCTACCGGGACAGGGGAGGTCGAGCAGTACTTC. Its translation: CSVATGTGEVEQYF.

This chain joins TRBV21-1 and TRBJ2-3; the D segment call TRBD1 is taken from the table without a DNA check. TRBV21-1 is an annotated pseudogene. The CDR3 contains 15 residues. This CDR3 reads CASRPAGQYTDTQYF. The DNA of the CDR3 is TGTGCCAGCAGGCCCGCGGGACAGTACACAGATACGCAGTATTTT.

V usage is TRBV2 and J usage is TRBJ2-1; TRBD2 agrees at 11 bases. With V trimmed by 2 bases and J by 7 bases, 13 bases remained unmatched. This CDR3 comprises 18 residues. The germline CDR1 and CDR2 sequences are SNHLY and FYNNEI. The CDR3, as DNA: TGTGCCAGCAGTGAACGGAGTAGCGGGGGGGCAAGACTGAATGAGCAGTTCTTC. It yields the protein CASSERSSGGARLNEQFF. Full variable domain (rest looked up from reference TRBV2 and TRBJ2-1): EPEVTQTPSHQVTQMGQEVILRCVPISNHLYFYWYRQILGQKVEFLVSFYNNEISEKSEIFDDQFSVERPDGSNFTLKIRSTKLEDSAMYFCASSERSSGGARLNEQFFGPGTRLTVL.

The count of this clone is one. This chain connects TRBV6-2 or TRBV6-3 to TRBJ2-5; TRBD2 aligns across 9 bases. The germline V gene encodes CDR1 MNHEY and CDR2 SVGEGT. CDR3 size: 13 residues. V shed 6 bases and J 5 bases; nucleotides not matched to a gene: 4. The CDR3 coding sequence is TGTGCCAGCAGCGGGACTAGCCGGGAGACCCAGTACTTC. This sequence encodes CASSGTSRETQYF.

This rearrangement joins TRBV19 to TRBJ1-1, with D tentatively TRBD1 (5 bases). The CDR3 spans 13 residues. Germline-derived CDR1 and CDR2 are LNHDA and SQIVND (reference sequence). V was cut by 4 bases and J by 4 bases, with 10 bases left in between. The CDR3 nucleotides read TGTGCCAGTAGTAAGGCGGGGGGCACTGAAGCTTTCTTT. Translation gives CASSKAGGTEAFF.

This clone occurred a few times. The sample holds other DNA sequences that translate to the same CDR3. The J gene is TRBJ1-2, the V gene TRBV12-3 or TRBV12-4; no clear D gene. This CDR3 spans 13 amino acids. V was pared by 2 bases and J by 1 base, with 5 bases between. The DNA for the CDR3 is TGTGCCAGCAGTTTAACGGTTAACTATGGCTACACCTTC. It encodes CASSLTVNYGYTF.